This T cell receptor beta chain comes out of a study of early T cells in non-severe SARS-CoV-2 infection. About the study: The sequenced material was bulk RNA from unsorted whole blood, and its chains were unpaired.

Findings and caveats of the study: Matching against VDJdb likely underestimated virus-specific expansions, favoring anti-spike CD8.

CDR1 MNHEY and CDR2 SVGAGI come from the germline V gene. Unmatched junction bases numbered 11, after V lost 5 bases and J lost 7 bases. The length of the CDR3 is 14 residues. In the library, individual cDNA molecules carried attached unique molecular identifiers. TCRdb independently ran MiXCR on the 5' RACE reads; one entry per CDR3 protein. The sample has some 61,000 distinct CDR3 sequences, 13% seen once. This clonotype was counted between two and nine times. Antigen specificity is unknown. Material: whole blood. The chain is built from TRBV6-5 and TRBJ2-7, with 7 bases fitting TRBD1. The receptor's source is an adult who was a healthcare worker with PCR-confirmed SARS-CoV-2 infection or an uninfected control (not recorded which). The CDR3 DNA reads as TGTGCCAGCAGTGCGACAGGGCTAGTGGGGGAGCAGTACTTC. It yields the protein CASSATGLVGEQYF.